The 29 T cell receptor beta chains below were found in one sample sequenced in a study of T cell changes during pregnancy in multiple sclerosis. Some clones are missing from TCRdb's copy, which holds only in-frame ones; the method was immunoSEQ multiplex PCR. The sample lists nearly 110,000 clones, around 90% occurring once. Specimen: peripheral blood, collected before pregnancy. The source is a female donor with multiple sclerosis, enrolled in a pregnancy study.

The J gene is TRBJ2-3, the V gene TRBV27; D gene uncertain. The CDR3 sequence is 14 residues long. Germline values: CDR1 MNHEY, CDR2 SMNVEV (reference sequence). Trimming removed 5 bases from V and 3 bases from J, with 12 bases in between. CDR3 region: CASSLWRDTDTQYF. CDR3 DNA: TGTGCCAGCAGTCTATGGAGAGATACAGATACGCAGTATTTT.

The J gene is TRBJ1-3, the V gene TRBV7-2, with unresolved D. The CDR3 extends over 13 amino acids. Germline values: CDR1 SGHTA, CDR2 FQGNSA. Trimming left V 1 base short and J 7 bases short, with 8 bases between. In DNA form, the CDR3 reads TGTGCCAGCAGCTTAGATCGTATGAACACCATATATTTT. Protein sequence: CASSLDRMNTIYF.

CDR3 DNA sequence: TGTGCCAGCAGCCGACGGGTACTGAACTCTGGAAACACCATATATTTT. It yields the protein CASSRRVLNSGNTIYF. The V and J genes are TRBV5-6 and TRBJ1-3; no definite D call. The V gene's germline CDR1 is SGHDT and CDR2 YYEEEE. The CDR3 is made up of 16 amino acids. Trimming took off 4 bases at V and 0 bases at J, with 14 bases between the two ends.

This clone has only one observation. This sequence joins TRBV9 and TRBJ2-5; D might be TRBD1 (6 bases). Per germline, CDR1 SGDLS and CDR2 YYNGEE. Trimming stripped 3 bases from V and 4 bases from J, with 16 bases between. This CDR3 has 15 amino acids. The CDR3 sequence is CASSAEQGWLETQYF. The CDR3 DNA reads as TGTGCCAGCAGCGCCGAACAGGGATGGTTAGAGACCCAGTACTTC.

This clone appeared a single time. The chain has TRBV18 and TRBJ2-1, with 7 bases matching TRBD1. Trimming removed 6 bases from V and 5 bases from J; junction bases left unmatched: 4. The CDR3 covers 13 residues. CDR1 and CDR2 from the germline V gene are KGHSH and LQKENI. The CDR3 DNA follows: TGTGCCAGCTCGCAAGGACAGGACAATGAGCAGTTCTTC. Translation: CASSQGQDNEQFF.

The chain couples TRBV6-5 to TRBJ2-1, with 7 bases lining up with TRBD2. The CDR3 loop spans 16 amino acids. Germline V gene lookup returns CDR1 MNHEY and CDR2 SVGAGI. Trimming cost V 2 bases and J 4 bases; bases outside gene matches: 8. The CDR3 spells CASSYDGGNLYNEQFF. The CDR3 DNA is TGTGCCAGCAGTTACGACGGGGGGAACCTTTACAATGAGCAGTTCTTC.

The chain joins TRBV13 to TRBJ2-7, with 12 bases identical to TRBD2. Unmatched junction bases numbered 9, after V lost 2 bases and J lost 4 bases. Germline V gene sequence: CDR1 PRHDT, CDR2 FYEKMQ (reference sequence). The CDR3 runs 17 residues. This CDR3 reads CASSLSASGGARYEQYF. CDR3 nucleotides: TGTGCCAGCAGCTTATCTGCTAGCGGGGGGGCCCGGTACGAGCAGTACTTC.

V usage is TRBV14 and J usage is TRBJ1-6; D not certain. Germline loops: CDR1 SGHDN, CDR2 FVKESK. Trimming removed 0 bases at V and 0 bases at J, with 9 bases between. The CDR3 is 17 amino acids. The CDR3 nucleotides read TGTGCCAGCAGCCAAGAGACGGCTAGCTCCTATAATTCACCCCTCCACTTT. Protein sequence: CASSQETASSYNSPLHF. The variable domain in full, with the rest retrieved from reference TRBV14 and TRBJ1-6, is EAGVTQFPSHSVIEKGQTVTLRCDPISGHDNLYWYRRVMGKEIKFLLHFVKESKQDESGMPNNRFLAERTGGTYSTLKVQPAELEDSGVYFCASSQETASSYNSPLHFGNGTRLTVT.

The J gene is TRBJ1-4, the V gene TRBV9; D may be TRBD1 (6 bases). This CDR3 comprises 15 residues. V was trimmed by 0 bases and J by 5 bases, leaving 11 bases between them. CDR1 SGDLS and CDR2 YYNGEE come from the germline V gene. The CDR3 DNA follows: TGTGCCAGCAGCGTAGCCTGGGGGCTAAATGAAAAACTGTTTTTT. This sequence encodes CASSVAWGLNEKLFF.

The V and J genes are TRBV5-4 and TRBJ2-1; 14 bases line up with TRBD2. This CDR3 spans 16 amino acids. The ends lost 4 bases at V and 6 bases at J; junction bases unmatched: 6. Germline V gene sequence: CDR1 SGHNT, CDR2 YYREEE (reference sequence). The CDR3: CASSEPGLAGANEQFF. For the CDR3, the DNA is TGTGCCAGCAGCGAGCCGGGACTAGCGGGAGCCAATGAGCAGTTCTTC.

The CDR3 sequence is CASSQAVQKYEYRGYTF. The CDR3 nucleotides are TGTGCCAGCAGCCAAGCTGTACAGAAGTATGAGTATCGTGGCTACACCTTC. The chain has TRBV14 and TRBJ1-2, with D uncertain. V gave up 1 base and J gave up 7 bases, with 22 bases separating them. Per the germline V gene, CDR1 is SGHDN and CDR2 is FVKESK. The CDR3 sequence is 17 residues long. Based on the CDR3 plus reference TRBV14 and TRBJ1-2, the full variable domain is EAGVTQFPSHSVIEKGQTVTLRCDPISGHDNLYWYRRVMGKEIKFLLHFVKESKQDESGMPNNRFLAERTGGTYSTLKVQPAELEDSGVYFCASSQAVQKYEYRGYTFGSGTRLTVV.

The CDR3 is CASSYSGVEGVGYTF. The CDR3 region has the DNA TGTGCCAGCAGTTACTCGGGCGTAGAGGGGGTTGGCTACACCTTC. The chain links TRBV6-6 to TRBJ1-2; D may be TRBD1 (6 bases). CDR3 length equals 15 residues. Between the trimmed V and J ends, which lost 0 bases and 7 bases, there was a span of 15 bases. Per germline, CDR1 MNHNY and CDR2 SVGAGI (reference sequence).

This clone occurred a few times. The chain carries TRBV7-3 and TRBJ2-1; 8 bases align to TRBD2. The V and J ends lost 0 bases and 4 bases, in that order; junction bases with no gene match: 2. This CDR3 is 15 amino acids long. Germline V gene data show CDR1 as SGHTA and CDR2 as FQGTGA. CDR3 amino acids: CASSLTSGIYNEQFF. The CDR3 bases are TGTGCCAGCAGCTTAACTAGCGGGATTTACAATGAGCAGTTCTTC.

V usage is TRBV29-1 and J usage is TRBJ2-5, with D hard to call. Germline V gene lookup returns CDR1 SQVTM and CDR2 ANQGSEA. The ends were cut back, 7 bases at V and 5 bases at J, with 17 bases in the middle. The length of the CDR3 is 13 residues. This CDR3 is CSGAHLAMETQYF. The CDR3 nucleotides are TGCAGCGGTGCACATCTTGCAATGGAGACCCAGTACTTC.

The V and J genes are TRBV7-8 and TRBJ2-5; D remains unclear. The end of the DNA aligns better with TRBJ2-7, so the J call may be wrong. The CDR3 contains 14 residues. Germline CDR1 reads SGHVS; CDR2 reads FQNEAQ. CDR3 sequence (DNA): TGTGCCAGCACCCTTAGAGTTGCAGGCTACGAGCAGTACTTC. This gives the protein CASTLRVAGYEQYF.

V is TRBV30 and J is TRBJ1-1; tentative D call: TRBD1 (5 bases). Germline loops: CDR1 GTSNPN, CDR2 SVGIG (reference sequence). Between the trimmed V and J ends, which lost 0 bases and 3 bases, there was a span of 23 bases. The CDR3 sequence is 18 residues long. CDR3 loop: CAWSVSPLGGARDTEAFF. For the CDR3, the DNA is TGTGCCTGGAGTGTAAGCCCCCTTGGCGGGGCTCGGGACACTGAAGCTTTCTTT.

The chain has TRBV11-1 and TRBJ1-2; D is unclear. The CDR3 totals 13 residues. The V gene's germline CDR1 is SGHAT and CDR2 FQDESV (reference sequence). V was clipped by 5 bases and J by 2 bases, with 9 bases between them. CDR3 in DNA: TGTGCCAGCAGCCCCAGTGGCAACTATGGCTACACCTTC. Encoded protein: CASSPSGNYGYTF.

This clone was counted a single time. The chain is built from TRBV27 and TRBJ2-5; TRBD2 agrees at 10 bases. The CDR3 covers 16 residues. The J segment lost 7 bases and the V segment lost 4 bases, leaving 12 bases of the junction unmatched. Germline V gives CDR1 MNHEY, CDR2 SMNVEV (reference sequence). The DNA of the CDR3 is TGTGCCAGCAGTTCCGGACTAGCGGCTTTGGGTTGGACCCAGTACTTC. It is translated as CASSSGLAALGWTQYF.

This chain joins TRBV5-4 and TRBJ2-7; perhaps TRBD1 as D (6 bases). The V end lost 1 base, the J end lost 5 bases, and 10 bases lay between the germline ends. CDR1 and CDR2 (germline): SGHNT, YYREEE (reference sequence). This CDR3 spans 13 amino acids. The CDR3 loop reads CASSLTGSHEQYF. As DNA, the CDR3 is TGTGCCAGCAGCTTGACAGGGTCTCACGAGCAGTACTTC.

This chain links TRBV7-9 with TRBJ1-1; D gene uncertain. Germline assignment: CDR1 SEHNR and CDR2 FQNEAQ (reference sequence). Trimming removed 4 bases at V and 0 bases at J, with 15 bases between. This CDR3 has 16 amino acids. In DNA form, the CDR3 reads TGTGCCAGCAGCTCGTTTTTTAGCAGATTGAACACTGAAGCTTTCTTT. Protein product: CASSSFFSRLNTEAFF.

The CDR3 sequence is CATSRSGQGYHEQYF. In DNA, the CDR3 is TGTGCCACCAGCAGATCGGGACAGGGCTACCACGAGCAGTACTTC. The V gene is TRBV15, the J gene TRBJ2-7; 9 bases are a match to TRBD1. Looked up from germline, CDR1 is LNHNV and CDR2 is YYDKDF (reference sequence). The CDR3 extends over 15 amino acids. V lost 2 bases to trimming and J lost 5 bases; unmatched junction nucleotides: 7. Based on the CDR3 plus reference TRBV15 and TRBJ2-7, the full variable domain is DAMVIQNPRYQVTQFGKPVTLSCSQTLNHNVMYWYQQKSSQAPKLLFHYYDKDFNNEADTPDNFQSRRPNTSFCFLDIRSPGLGDTAMYLCATSRSGQGYHEQYFGPGTRLTVT.

This chain links TRBV7-2 with TRBJ2-7; a possible D gene is TRBD2 (5 bases). Germline values: CDR1 SGHTA, CDR2 FQGNSA. Deletions cut 1 base from V and 0 bases from J, with 13 bases between. The CDR3 is 16 residues long. The CDR3 coding sequence is TGTGCCAGCAGCTTAGTAGGGCCGGGGAACTCCTACGAGCAGTACTTC. This translates into CASSLVGPGNSYEQYF.

V is TRBV5-4 and J is TRBJ1-1; D is unresolved. Trimming pared 2 bases from V and 1 base from J, leaving 9 bases between. The CDR3 consists of 14 residues. The germline V gene encodes CDR1 SGHNT and CDR2 YYREEE (reference sequence). This CDR3 reads CASSLGLKNTEAFF. The CDR3 DNA reads TGTGCCAGCAGCTTAGGACTGAAGAACACTGAAGCTTTCTTT.

The chain employs TRBV25-1 and TRBJ2-7, with D hard to call. This CDR3 is built from 14 residues. Trimming cost V 6 bases and J 1 base, with 13 bases left between them. The germline V gene has CDR1 MGHDK and CDR2 SYGVNS. CDR3 in DNA: TGTGCCAGCAGGCCATCAGTCCCTTCCTACGAGCAGTACTTC. Residues: CASRPSVPSYEQYF.

Comments on this clone: Other DNA sequences in the sample encode the same CDR3. V is TRBV5-1 and J is TRBJ2-5; perhaps TRBD1 as D (5 bases). Per the germline V gene, CDR1 is SGHRS and CDR2 is YFSETQ. CDR3 length: 12 amino acids. Between the trimmed V and J ends, which lost 0 bases and 5 bases, there was a span of 5 bases. CDR3 residues: CASSLAGETQYF. CDR3 nucleotides: TGCGCCAGCAGCTTGGCAGGGGAGACCCAGTACTTC.

This sequence joins TRBV6-1 and TRBJ2-7, with D possibly TRBD2 on 5 matching bases. The CDR3 runs to 15 residues. Germline V gene sequence: CDR1 MNHNS, CDR2 SASEGT. V dropped 1 base and J dropped 3 bases, with 13 bases sitting between them. CDR3 DNA: TGTGCCAGCAGTGAAGAGTCGTTTGGAGGCTACGAGCAGTACTTC. Translation: CASSEESFGGYEQYF.

The V gene is TRBV7-2, the J gene TRBJ1-5; 8 nucleotides agree with TRBD1. The CDR3 length is 16 residues. J lost 0 bases, V lost 5 bases, and 6 bases had no gene match. Per germline, CDR1 SGHTA and CDR2 FQGNSA. Here the CDR3 DNA reads TGTGCCAGCAGCCGGGACAGGAGTTATAGCAATCAGCCCCAGCATTTT. It specifies CASSRDRSYSNQPQHF.

As regards this clone: The sample carries other DNA sequences with the same CDR3. This sequence joins TRBV10-3 and TRBJ1-5, with 7 bases lining up with TRBD1. J lost 6 bases, V lost 6 bases, and 8 bases had no gene match. This CDR3 has 14 residues. Per the germline V gene, CDR1 is ENHRY and CDR2 is SYGVKD. The CDR3 loop is CAIRGQGVGQPQHF. CDR3 nucleotides: TGTGCCATCAGAGGTCAGGGGGTAGGTCAGCCCCAGCATTTT.

This chain connects TRBV13 to TRBJ2-7; perhaps TRBD1 as D (6 bases). CDR1 is PRHDT, CDR2 FYEKMQ, per germline (reference sequence). The CDR3 runs 15 residues. V gave up 5 bases and J gave up 1 base, with 15 bases separating them. The CDR3: CASSPRTEISYEQYF. The CDR3 DNA follows: TGTGCCAGCAGCCCACGGACAGAGATTTCCTACGAGCAGTACTTC.